These T cell receptor beta chains were read from a single sample in a study of cytomegalovirus exposure and HLA in healthy donors. The table came from immunoSEQ multiplex PCR; TCRdb's copy has only in-frame clones and leaves some out. The data show about 210,000 clones, approximately 81% seen once. The sequenced material came from PBMCs. The source is a girl aged 2-15 years in good health and CMV-seronegative. CDR3s include the opening cysteine and the closing phenylalanine or tryptophan. The D gene is left open where the match is weak. Size values are once, few and many counts, or a class for expanded clones, and some rows have none.

J	size	D	V	DNA	CDR3
TRBJ2-7	.	TRBD2	TRBV5-8	TGTGCCAGCAGCTTGGGCCAGCGGGGCTACGAGCAGTACTTC	CASSLGQRGYEQYF
TRBJ1-1	.	TRBD1	TRBV29-1	TGCAGCTGGGGGACAGAGAACACTGAAGCTTTCTTT	CSWGTENTEAFF
TRBJ2-1	.	.	TRBV20-1	TGCAGTGCCAACCTTGCACGGGAGCAGTTCTTC	CSANLAREQFF
TRBJ2-7	.	TRBD2	TRBV13	TGTGCCAGCAGCTCCCGAAGGGCTAGCGGGTCCTACGAGCAGTACTTC	CASSSRRASGSYEQYF
TRBJ2-7	.	TRBD2	TRBV6-5	TGTGCCAGCAGTTACTCGTCTAGCGGGAGTTACGAGCAGTACTTC	CASSYSSSGSYEQYF
TRBJ2-3	few	.	TRBV2	TGTGCCAGCAGTGTGGGAGGAGATACGCAGTATTTT	CASSVGGDTQYF
TRBJ2-1	.	TRBD2	TRBV29-1	TGCAGCGTCAGCGGGGGTTCCTACAATGAGCAGTTCTTC	CSVSGGSYNEQFF
TRBJ2-5	.	TRBD2	TRBV4-2	TGTGCCAGCAGCCAAGATCCCCATACTAGCGGGAGGGGAGAGACCCAGTACTTC	CASSQDPHTSGRGETQYF
TRBJ2-1	.	.	TRBV7-9	TGTGCCAGCAGCTCCCCTTACAATGAGCAGTTCTTC	CASSSPYNEQFF
TRBJ1-1	.	.	TRBV5-1	TGCGCCAGCAGCTTGGTCGGGGGACTGAACACTGAAGCTTTCTTT	CASSLVGGLNTEAFF
TRBJ2-7	.	TRBD1	TRBV18	TGTGCCAGTTCCCGTGGGACAGGGCGCCACGAGCAGTACTTC	CASSRGTGRHEQYF
TRBJ2-3	.	TRBD2	TRBV11-2	TGTGCCAGCAGCAAAGGGACTAGCGGGCGAAACACAGATACGCAGTATTTT	CASSKGTSGRNTDTQYF
TRBJ2-7	.	.	TRBV7-9	TGTGCCAGCAGCTTAGTCGGTAGGGGCCAGACCTACGAGCAGTACTTC	CASSLVGRGQTYEQYF
TRBJ2-2	once	TRBD1	TRBV27	TGTGCCAGCAGTTCGGGACAGGGCAACACCGGGGAGCTGTTTTTT	CASSSGQGNTGELFF
TRBJ2-1	.	.	TRBV12-5	TGTGCTAGTGGTTTGGCAGCGGCCCAGTTCTTC	CASGLAAAQFF
TRBJ2-1	.	.	TRBV5-6	TGTGCCAGCAGAACAGGGTGGAATGAGCAGTTCTTC	CASRTGWNEQFF